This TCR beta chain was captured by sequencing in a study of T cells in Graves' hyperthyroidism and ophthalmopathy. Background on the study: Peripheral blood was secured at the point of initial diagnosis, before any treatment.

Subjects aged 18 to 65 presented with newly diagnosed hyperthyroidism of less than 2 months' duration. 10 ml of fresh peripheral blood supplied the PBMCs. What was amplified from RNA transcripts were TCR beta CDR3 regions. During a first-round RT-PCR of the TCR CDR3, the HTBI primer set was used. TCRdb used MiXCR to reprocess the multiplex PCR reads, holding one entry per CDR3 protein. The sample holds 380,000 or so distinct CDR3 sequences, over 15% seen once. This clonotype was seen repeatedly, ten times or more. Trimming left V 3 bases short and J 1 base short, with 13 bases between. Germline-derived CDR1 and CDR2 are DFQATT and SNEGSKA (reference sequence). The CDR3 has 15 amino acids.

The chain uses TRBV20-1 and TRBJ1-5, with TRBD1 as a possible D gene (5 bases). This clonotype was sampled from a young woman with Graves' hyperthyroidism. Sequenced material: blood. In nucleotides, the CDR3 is TGCAGTGCTAGGGACGGGGCGGGGAGCAATCAGCCCCAGCATTTT. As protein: CSARDGAGSNQPQHF.